These 5 T cell receptor beta chains came from one sample sequenced in a study of blood T cell repertoires in COVID-19. Generated by immunoSEQ multiplex PCR, the TCRdb table keeps only in-frame clones and is missing some. Of about 260,000 clones in the sample, around 89% were seen once. The sample was PBMCs or T cells enriched from blood (not recorded which). The receptors here all came from a man over 45 who had been exposed to COVID-19.

The chain couples TRBV24-1 to TRBJ2-1; 9 nucleotides line up with TRBD1. The junction had 3 bases not matched to a gene; V was cut back by 4 bases and J by 6 bases. The CDR3 is 14 amino acids. Germline assignment: CDR1 KGHDR and CDR2 SFDVKD. The CDR3, as DNA: TGTGCCACCAGTGACAAGGACAGGGGCAATGAGCAGTTCTTC. This gives the protein CATSDKDRGNEQFF.

The V and J genes are TRBV14 and TRBJ1-2; D call uncertain. V lost 7 bases, J lost 1 base, and 16 bases lay in between. Per germline, CDR1 SGHDN and CDR2 FVKESK. CDR3 length: 15 amino acids. The CDR3 nucleotides read TGTGCCAGCACCCCGGGAGCCGCACATAACTATGGCTACACCTTC. Its translation is CASTPGAAHNYGYTF.

This clone was observed a few times. This chain uses TRBV7-9 with TRBJ2-7; D gene unclear. The germline V gene has CDR1 SEHNR and CDR2 FQNEAQ (reference sequence). The V end was cut by 1 base, the J end by 2 bases, with 9 bases between. The CDR3 has 14 residues. CDR3: CASSLEIPAYEQYF. DNA of the CDR3: TGTGCCAGCAGCTTAGAAATCCCCGCCTACGAGCAGTACTTC.

The chain couples TRBV28 to TRBJ1-1; weak D call: TRBD1 (6 bases). CDR1 and CDR2 (germline): MDHEN, SYDVKM. Trimming took off 5 bases at V and 9 bases at J, with 13 bases between the two ends. The CDR3 is made up of 12 amino acids. The DNA of the CDR3 is TGTGCCAGCAGTCCCCGAGGGGGAAAAGCTTTCTTT. It is translated as CASSPRGGKAFF.

The chain has TRBV18 and TRBJ2-7, with a possible D match to TRBD2 (6 bases). Germline CDR1 is KGHSH and CDR2 is LQKENI. V was cut by 0 bases and J by 3 bases, with 6 bases left in between. The CDR3 runs to 13 residues. CDR3 bases: TGTGCCAGCTCACCACCCGGGAGCTACGAGCAGTACGTC. As protein: CASSPPGSYEQYV.